This TCR beta chain was sequenced for a study of control samples from healthy donors and cancer patients. The method was immunoSEQ multiplex PCR; TCRdb's version includes in-frame clones alone and lacks a portion of them. This sample yields roughly 100,000 clones, of which about four fifths are seen a single time; about 12% belongs to the top ten. Germline lookup yields CDR1 SEHNR and CDR2 FQNEAQ (reference sequence). With 0 bases removed from V and 2 bases from J, the gap between germline ends came to 4 bases. The CDR3 loop spans 14 amino acids. The V gene is TRBV7-9, the J gene TRBJ2-2; no clear D. The TCR was taken from a woman in her forties or fifties in good health. Specimen: blood. The CDR3: CASSLADNTGELFF. The CDR3 nucleotides are TGTGCCAGCAGCTTAGCGGATAACACCGGGGAGCTGTTTTTT.